This record concerns one TCR beta chain sequence. Its antigen is unknown. This CDR3 contains 15 residues. The V gene lost 0 bases and the J gene lost 4 bases, with 13 bases spanning the gap. Germline CDR1 is SGDLS and CDR2 is YYNGEE. These data are taken from a study of lymphopenia after photon versus proton radiotherapy. Method: immunoSEQ multiplex PCR; TCRdb's copy keeps in-frame clones and lacks some. This sample yields approximately 91,000 clones, of which around 88% are seen a single time; over 1.1% belongs to the top ten. Study-wide results and caveats: Post-nadir diversity loss with photons came from oligoclonal expansion, particularly CD8+ Temra cells. Only patients who died were analyzed for survival; proton advantage is unproven.

This sequence originates from a man in his sixties with pancreatic cancer. The chain couples TRBV9 to TRBJ2-5; a weak D match, TRBD2 (6 bases). The sample consisted of peripheral blood, taken from a patient treated with proton-based radiotherapy. CDR3 coding DNA: TGTGCCAGCAGCGTAGGGAGGGGCGCGGTAGAGACCCAGTACTTC. Protein product: CASSVGRGAVETQYF.